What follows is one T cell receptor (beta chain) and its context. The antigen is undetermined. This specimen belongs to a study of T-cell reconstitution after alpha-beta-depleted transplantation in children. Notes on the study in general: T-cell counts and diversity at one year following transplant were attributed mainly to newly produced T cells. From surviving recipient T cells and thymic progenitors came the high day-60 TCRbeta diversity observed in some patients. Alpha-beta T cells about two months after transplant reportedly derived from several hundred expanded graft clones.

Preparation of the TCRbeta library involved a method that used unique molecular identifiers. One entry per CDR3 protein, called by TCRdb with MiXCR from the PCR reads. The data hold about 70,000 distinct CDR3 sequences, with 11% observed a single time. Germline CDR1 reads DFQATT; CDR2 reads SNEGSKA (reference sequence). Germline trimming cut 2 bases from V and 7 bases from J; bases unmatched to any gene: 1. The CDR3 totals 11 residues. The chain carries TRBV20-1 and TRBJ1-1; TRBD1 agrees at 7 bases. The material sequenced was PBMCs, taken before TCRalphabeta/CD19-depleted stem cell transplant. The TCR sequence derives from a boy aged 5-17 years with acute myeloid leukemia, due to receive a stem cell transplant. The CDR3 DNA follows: TGCAGTGCTAGACGACAGGGTGAAGCTTTCTTT. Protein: CSARRQGEAFF.